This T cell receptor (beta chain) was sequenced for a study of T-cell memory formation after mild COVID-19. The study's findings and limits: Clones that got smaller from day 15 to 85 had even CD4/CD8, while clones growing later tipped toward CD4+. The pre-infection memory compartment contained some responding clones, suggesting cross-reactive memory joined.

After 5'RACE with constant-segment primers, TCR alpha and TCR beta cDNA libraries carrying sample barcodes and UMIs were obtained. Via MiXCR, TCRdb re-called the 5' RACE reads, giving one row per CDR3 protein. The sample includes around 150,000 distinct CDR3 sequences, about 14% of them seen just once. As to this clonotype: Its cognate antigen is unknown.

V trimming: 5 bases; J trimming: 5 bases; junction bases outside the gene matches: 11. Looked up from germline, CDR1 is SGHAT and CDR2 is FQNNGV. The CDR3 contains 15 residues. The sequence was collected from an adult woman who had mild COVID-19 (a few samples of this study predate the infection). Cell type and time point are not known. The chain uses TRBV11-2 and TRBJ2-7; 8 positions match TRBD1. The sample taken for sequencing was PBMCs or a T cell subset sorted from them (not recorded which). The DNA for the CDR3 is TGTGCCAGCAGCCTCCCTCCGGACAGGGTTGACGAGCAGTACTTC. Translating gives CASSLPPDRVDEQYF.